The 12 T cell receptor beta chains below were found in one sample sequenced in a study of cytomegalovirus exposure and HLA in healthy donors. With 60 Vbeta and 13 Jbeta primers, the PCR was carried out. Method: immunoSEQ multiplex PCR; TCRdb's copy keeps in-frame clones and lacks some. The sample contains 200,000 or so clones, 65% to 85% of which appear only once. Source material: PBMCs. The receptors were gathered from a boy between 2 and 10 years old in good health and CMV-seronegative.

This chain uses TRBV19 with TRBJ2-3, with no clear D. The CDR3 covers 14 residues. V gave up 7 bases and J gave up 4 bases, with 15 bases separating them. In germline, CDR1 is LNHDA, CDR2 SQIVND (reference sequence). The CDR3 loop is CASMAQSGPDTQYF. The CDR3 DNA reads as TGTGCCAGTATGGCGCAATCTGGGCCAGATACGCAGTATTTT.

In DNA, the CDR3 is TGTGCCAGCAGCTTAAGAGACAGCTCTGGAAACACCATATATTTT. Encoded protein: CASSLRDSSGNTIYF. The chain combines TRBV5-4 with TRBJ1-3; D perhaps matches TRBD1 (5 bases). The V and J ends lost 2 bases and 0 bases respectively, with 9 bases between them. The CDR3 length is 15 residues. CDR1 SGHNT and CDR2 YYREEE come from the germline V gene (reference sequence).

The rearrangement uses TRBV5-4 and TRBJ2-1, with 8 bases lining up with TRBD1. The CDR3 extends over 18 amino acids. V was pared by 4 bases and J by 4 bases, with 16 bases of the junction left unmatched. Germline CDR1 is SGHNT and CDR2 is YYREEE (reference sequence). Here the CDR3 DNA reads TGTGCCAGCAGCCGTCGACAGGGGATAACGATTGCTTACAATGAGCAGTTCTTC. The encoded protein is CASSRRQGITIAYNEQFF.

The V call is TRBV7-2, the J call TRBJ1-6; D ambiguous. This CDR3 comprises 16 residues. Germline V lookup: CDR1 SGHTA, CDR2 FQGNSA. Trimming removed 3 bases at V and 0 bases at J, with 9 bases between. CDR3 coding DNA: TGTGCCAGCAGCTTCGGTCCGAGCTCCTATAATTCACCCCTCCACTTT. Translated, it gives CASSFGPSSYNSPLHF.

V usage is TRBV11-2 and J usage is TRBJ1-6, with D unresolved. V was pared by 7 bases and J by 0 bases, with 10 bases between. CDR1 SGHAT and CDR2 FQNNGV come from the germline V gene. The CDR3 is 15 residues long. The CDR3 sequence: CASTDGSSYNSPLHF. CDR3 DNA: TGTGCCAGCACTGACGGGAGCTCCTATAATTCACCCCTCCACTTT.

The rearrangement joins TRBV4-2 to TRBJ2-3; a possible D gene is TRBD2 (5 bases). V was pared by 1 base and J by 11 bases, with 16 bases between. CDR3 length equals 14 residues. Per germline, CDR1 LGHNA and CDR2 YNFKEQ. This chain's CDR3 is CASSQARGSWGQYF. The CDR3, as DNA: TGTGCCAGCAGCCAAGCGAGAGGGAGTTGGGGGCAGTATTTT.

The chain employs TRBV21-1 and TRBJ2-5; TRBD2 is the table's D call, not checked against the DNA. TRBV21-1 is termed a pseudogene. This CDR3 region has 18 residues. The CDR3 region has the DNA TGTGCCTCCATCACGGGGCTAGCGGGGGGCCCTATTCGAGGGACCCAGTACTTC. This translates into CASITGLAGGPIRGTQYF.

The V gene is TRBV5-1, the J gene TRBJ2-7; no reliable D call. Germline V gene lookup returns CDR1 SGHRS and CDR2 YFSETQ. V was shortened by 0 bases and J by 3 bases, with 7 bases between the two germline ends. The CDR3 contains 13 residues. The CDR3 sequence is CASSLGQNYEQYF. The CDR3 nucleotides are TGCGCCAGCAGCTTGGGGCAGAACTACGAGCAGTACTTC.

The V and J genes are TRBV14 and TRBJ2-2; no clear D. Germline V gene lookup returns CDR1 SGHDN and CDR2 FVKESK. The V and J ends lost 5 bases and 1 base respectively, with 5 bases between them. This CDR3 comprises 13 residues. The CDR3 loop reads CASSTVNTGELFF. CDR3 DNA sequence: TGTGCCAGCAGCACAGTGAACACCGGGGAGCTGTTTTTT.

CDR3 DNA: TGTGCCAGGGAGCGGGGGGGTAGCACAGATACGCAGTATTTT. Its protein is CARERGGSTDTQYF. This chain joins TRBV6-1 and TRBJ2-3, with 10 bases that match TRBD2. The V segment lost 9 bases and the J segment 0 bases; nucleotides outside the gene matches: 3. This CDR3 has 14 residues. Germline V CDR1 and CDR2: MNHNS, SASEGT.

V and J are TRBV19 and TRBJ2-7, with 9 bases fitting TRBD1. This CDR3 contains 14 residues. After removal of 5 bases from V and 2 bases from J, the junction contained 4 bases not matched to a gene. The germline V gene encodes CDR1 LNHDA and CDR2 SQIVND (reference sequence). This CDR3 is CASSGGTGPYEQYF. The CDR3 DNA sequence: TGTGCCAGTAGTGGCGGGACAGGGCCCTACGAGCAGTACTTC.

The rearrangement uses TRBV9 and TRBJ2-7; D might be TRBD1 (6 bases). CDR3 length: 14 amino acids. The germline CDR1 and CDR2 sequences are SGDLS and YYNGEE. Trimming took off 4 bases at V and 1 base at J, with 12 bases between the two ends. CDR3 sequence (DNA): TGTGCCAGCAGCAAGACAGGCACTTCCTACGAGCAGTACTTC. Amino acids: CASSKTGTSYEQYF.